The 21 T cell receptor beta chains in this list originate from one sample, sequenced in a study of molecular identifiers for immune sequencing clone quantification. A single record per CDR3 protein comes from TCRdb applying MiXCR to the PCR reads. Among about 53,000 distinct CDR3 sequences listed, approximately 40% were seen once. Sequenced sample: naive CD8+ T cells from blood, with Jurkat cell RNA spiked in. This sample's subset: FACS-sorted CD8+CD4-CCR7+CD45RA+ naive T cells. The receptors here all came from a human donor in good health. Some libraries in this study had Jurkat cell RNA spiked in.

This clonotype has only a few counts. V gene TRBV12-3 or TRBV12-4 combines with J gene TRBJ2-7; possibly TRBD1 or TRBD2 for D (5 bases each). The V and J ends lost 6 bases and 4 bases respectively, with 13 bases between them. The CDR3 spans 13 residues. CDR3 region: CASSPGTVYEQYF. The CDR3 DNA follows: TGTGCCAGCAGCCCCGGGACGGTATACGAGCAGTACTTC.

This sequence joins TRBV12-3 or TRBV12-4 and TRBJ2-2; a possible D gene is TRBD1 (6 bases). The CDR3 contains 13 residues. The V end lost 4 bases, the J end lost 7 bases, and 10 bases lay between the germline ends. CDR3 protein: CASSYRAGGELFF. CDR3 DNA: TGTGCCAGCAGTTACAGGGCCGGCGGGGAGCTGTTTTTT.

The J gene is TRBJ2-1, the V gene TRBV12-3 or TRBV12-4; D ambiguous. The CDR3 runs to 13 residues. The V end was cut by 3 bases, the J end by 2 bases, with 5 bases between. CDR3 bases: TGTGCCAGCAGTTTCGACCCCTACAATGAGCAGTTCTTC. Its translation is CASSFDPYNEQFF.

There are a few counts of this clonotype. The J gene is TRBJ2-2, the V gene TRBV20-1, with 10 bases aligning to TRBD2. The CDR3 loop spans 14 amino acids. The germline gives CDR1 DFQATT, CDR2 SNEGSKA (reference sequence). The trim removed 2 bases at V and 7 bases at J, leaving 4 bases unmatched. The CDR3 loop is CSARLLAGVGELFF. The CDR3 DNA reads TGCAGTGCTAGACTCCTAGCGGGAGTCGGGGAGCTGTTTTTT.

As for this clonotype: The CDR3 ends on some other residue instead of the conserved phenylalanine or tryptophan, so this is likely a read error. This rearrangement joins TRBV12-3 or TRBV12-4 to TRBJ2-3; D not resolved. Trimming left V 3 bases short and J 0 bases short, with 7 bases between. This CDR3 has 14 residues. The CDR3, as DNA: TGTGCCAGCAGTTTGGGAATTAGCACAGATACGCAGTATTCT. This sequence encodes CASSLGISTDTQYS.

A note on this clonotype: One end of the junction varies from germline; a read error may be responsible. The chain joins TRBV9 to TRBJ2-7, with TRBD2 as a possible D gene (5 bases). This CDR3 is 14 amino acids long. CDR1 is SGDLS, CDR2 YYNGEE, per germline. The CDR3 loop is CASGVGGFSYEQYF. The CDR3, as DNA: TGTGCCAGCGGCGTAGGAGGATTCTCCTACGAGCAGTACTTC.

This clonotype was observed a handful of times. The CDR3 loop is CSARDNFSGSLYEQYF. CDR3 in DNA: TGCAGTGCTAGAGATAATTTTAGCGGGAGCTTATACGAGCAGTACTTC. The chain carries TRBV20-1 and TRBJ2-7, with 9 bases fitting TRBD2. With 0 bases clipped from V and 4 bases from J, the junction kept 10 bases outside the gene matches. The germline V gene has CDR1 DFQATT and CDR2 SNEGSKA (reference sequence). CDR3 length: 16 amino acids.

In the case of this clonotype: This sequence may be a read error, since a much larger clone differs from it by one base. V gene TRBV28 combines with J gene TRBJ2-5, with D possibly being TRBD1 (6 bases). The CDR3 has 15 residues. Looked up from germline, CDR1 is MDHEN and CDR2 is SYDVKM. The CDR3 DNA sequence: TGTGCCAGCAGCCCCTTTCGGGACAAGCAAGAGACCCAGAACTTC. Its translation: CASSPFRDKQETQNF.

As concerns this clonotype: It is likely a read error, because the conserved phenylalanine at the end of the CDR3 is missing. V usage is TRBV27 and J usage is TRBJ2-1; 10 bases fit TRBD2. From germline, CDR1 is MNHEY and CDR2 SMNVEV (reference sequence). The J segment lost 4 bases and the V segment lost 5 bases, leaving 8 bases of the junction unmatched. This CDR3 has 16 residues. The CDR3 loop is CASSRSSGGHYNEQFL. The CDR3 DNA sequence: TGTGCCAGCAGTCGTTCTAGCGGGGGACATTACAATGAGCAGTTCCTC.

This clonotype was detected many times. The chain is built from TRBV11-1 and TRBJ1-4; D remains unclear. CDR3 length: 16 amino acids. With 3 bases removed from V and 13 bases from J, the gap between germline ends came to 24 bases. The germline CDR1 and CDR2 sequences are SGHAT and FQDESV (reference sequence). Here the CDR3 DNA reads TGTGCCAGCAGCTTTACGAGGCGGCCTAAAGAAAATAGACTGTTTTTT. It specifies CASSFTRRPKENRLFF.

The rearrangement uses TRBV7-2 and TRBJ2-7; no reliable D call. The V end was cut by 5 bases, the J end by 3 bases, with 11 bases between. Germline-derived CDR1 and CDR2 are SGHTA and FQGNSA. The CDR3 is 13 residues long. The CDR3 region is CASSVGINYEQYF. The CDR3 bases are TGTGCCAGCAGCGTGGGAATTAACTACGAGCAGTACTTC. Full variable domain (rest looked up from reference TRBV7-2 and TRBJ2-7): GAGVSQSPSNKVTEKGKDVELRCDPISGHTALYWYRQSLGQGLEFLIYFQGNSAPDKSGLPSDRFSAERTGGSVSTLTIQRTQQEDSAVYLCASSVGINYEQYFGPGTRLTVT.

The CDR3 loop is CASSQEIGAQGAVADTQYF. The CDR3 bases are TGTGCCAGCAGCCAAGAGATAGGTGCGCAGGGGGCGGTGGCAGATACGCAGTATTTT. The chain has TRBV14 and TRBJ2-3; 8 positions agree with TRBD1. This CDR3 is built from 19 residues. Germline V gives CDR1 SGHDN, CDR2 FVKESK. With V trimmed by 0 bases and J by 4 bases, 15 bases remained unmatched.

Ten or more counts support this clonotype. V usage is TRBV20-1 and J usage is TRBJ2-3; D is undetermined. The V end lost 0 bases, the J end lost 0 bases, and 10 bases lay between the germline ends. Germline CDR1 and CDR2: DFQATT and SNEGSKA (reference sequence). The CDR3 is made up of 15 amino acids. The CDR3 DNA follows: TGCAGTGCTAGAGATTTCGGAGAGAGCACAGATACGCAGTATTTT. Amino acid sequence: CSARDFGESTDTQYF.

At least ten counts were recorded for this clonotype. The CDR3 sequence: CASSTYRLTTGGTDTQYF. CDR3 bases: TGTGCCAGTAGTACCTACCGGCTTACAACAGGGGGCACAGATACGCAGTATTTT. The V gene is TRBV19, the J gene TRBJ2-3; 7 bases are shared with TRBD1. The CDR3 has 18 residues. Germline values: CDR1 LNHDA, CDR2 SQIVND (reference sequence). The V segment lost 4 bases and the J segment 1 base; nucleotides outside the gene matches: 14.

About this clonotype itself: One base away lies a much larger clone, so this may be a sequencing read error. The V call is TRBV7-2, the J call TRBJ2-3; the D gene is possibly TRBD2 (5 bases). From germline, CDR1 is SGHTA and CDR2 FQGNSA. This CDR3 contains 16 residues. CDR3 DNA sequence: TGTGCCAGCAGCTTAGGGACGCGACCTAGCACAGATACGCAGAATTTT. It codes for CASSLGTRPSTDTQNF. The entire variable domain, with the rest obtained from reference TRBV7-2 and TRBJ2-3, is as follows: GAGVSQSPSNKVTEKGKDVELRCDPISGHTALYWYRQSLGQGLEFLIYFQGNSAPDKSGLPSDRFSAERTGGSVSTLTIQRTQQEDSAVYLCASSLGTRPSTDTQNFGPGTRLTVL.

For this clonotype: This sequence may be a read error, since a much larger clone differs from it by one base. The chain joins TRBV6-6 to TRBJ2-7; TRBD2 matches at 10 bases. Germline CDR1 is MNHNY and CDR2 is SVGAGI (reference sequence). J lost 3 bases, V lost 6 bases, and 8 bases had no gene match. The CDR3 sequence is 15 residues long. CDR3 amino acids: CASSGPSGRSYEQYF. Here the CDR3 DNA reads TGTGCCAGCAGCGGCCCTAGCGGGAGAAGCTACGAGCAGTACTTC.

The chain links TRBV29-1 to TRBJ2-2; D gene uncertain. CDR1 SQVTM and CDR2 ANQGSEA come from the germline V gene. The CDR3 runs to 12 residues. V shed 7 bases and J shed 5 bases, with 11 bases lying between them. In DNA, the CDR3 is TGCAGCGCCCCCCAGGAGACCGGGGAGCTGTTTTTT. It codes for CSAPQETGELFF.

This clonotype was seen only once. The chain is built from TRBV6-5 and TRBJ2-5; D may be TRBD2 (6 bases). CDR1 and CDR2 from the germline V gene are MNHEY and SVGAGI. The V end was cut by 6 bases, the J end by 1 base, with 18 bases between. The CDR3 is 16 residues long. CDR3 sequence: CASSRLDVGGQETQYF. The DNA for the CDR3 is TGTGCCAGCAGCCGTCTGGACGTCGGGGGCCAAGAGACCCAGTACTTC.

In its sample, this clonotype ranks as medium-sized. The gene calls are TRBV7-6 and TRBJ2-1; 7 bases map to TRBD1. CDR1 SGHVS and CDR2 FNYEAQ come from the germline V gene. J lost 6 bases, V lost 5 bases, and 10 bases had no gene match. The CDR3 consists of 15 residues. The CDR3 nucleotides read TGTGCCAGCAGCCCCTTACAGGGGTCGGGCAATGAGCAGTTCTTC. Translated: CASSPLQGSGNEQFF.

This clonotype was recorded many times. The genes are TRBV15 and TRBJ1-4; D is perhaps TRBD1 (5 bases). Germline V gene lookup returns CDR1 LNHNV and CDR2 YYDKDF (reference sequence). The CDR3 has 15 residues. V lost 2 bases and J lost 5, with 12 bases in between. CDR3 nucleotide sequence: TGTGCCACCAGCAGACCAGGGTCGCGGAATGAAAAACTGTTTTTT. It yields the protein CATSRPGSRNEKLFF.

Remarks on this clonotype: Since no conserved phenylalanine or tryptophan closes the CDR3, a read error is the likely cause. No DNA is shown, since the ends of the CDR3 on it are uncertain; the CDR3 is the one TCRdb lists. The V call is TRBV21-1, the J call TRBJ2-1; the D call TRBD1 from the table was never checked on the DNA. TRBV21-1 is a listed pseudogene. The CDR3 length equals 13 residues, ends included. CDR3 sequence reads: CASRDTAYNEQFL.